These T cell receptor beta chains were read from a single sample in a study of blood T cell repertoires in COVID-19. The assay was immunoSEQ multiplex PCR, and TCRdb's table has in-frame clones only and misses some. The top ten clones hold around 15% of a sample with about 150,000 clones, around 91% of them seen once. The sample comprised peripheral blood. The receptors come from a young man with COVID-19, enrolled during active disease. Each CDR3 is given with its conserved first and last residue. The D gene is left open where the match is weak. Size tells how often a clone was seen (once, few, many) or the class of an expanded clone, and some rows leave it out.

abundance	v_gene	d_gene	j_gene	CDR3aa	CDR3nt
-	TRBV4-3	TRBD2	TRBJ2-7	CASSQGPGGSSYEQYF	TGCGCCAGCAGCCAAGGCCCAGGCGGGAGCTCCTACGAGCAGTACTTC
-	TRBV6-5	-	TRBJ2-7	CASSYSPGGMYEQYF	TGTGCCAGCAGTTACTCTCCTGGGGGGATGTACGAGCAGTACTTC
once	TRBV29-1	-	TRBJ2-7	CSVEERGYEQYF	TGCAGCGTTGAAGAACGGGGATACGAGCAGTACTTC
-	TRBV6-5	-	TRBJ1-3	CASSNRDTGNTIYF	TGTGCCAGCAGTAACCGGGACACGGGAAACACCATATATTTT
-	TRBV5-1	-	TRBJ2-1	CASRYGTGVRNEQFF	TGCGCCAGCAGGTACGGTACAGGAGTCAGGAATGAGCAGTTCTTC
-	TRBV19	-	TRBJ2-7	CASSSGRASYEQYF	TGTGCCAGTAGTAGCGGGCGAGCTTCCTACGAGCAGTACTTC
-	TRBV6-1	TRBD1	TRBJ1-4	CASSEAIGGTEKLLF	TGTGCCAGCAGTGAAGCAATAGGGGGCACTGAAAAACTGCTTTTT
-	TRBV6-1	TRBD1	TRBJ1-4	CASSDPGQGSGEKLFF	TGTGCCAGCAGTGACCCGGGACAGGGCAGCGGGGAAAAACTGTTTTTT
-	TRBV30	-	TRBJ1-5	CAWGDKSNQPQHF	TGTGCCTGGGGGGACAAAAGCAATCAGCCCCAGCATTTT
-	TRBV15	-	TRBJ2-6	CATSREGAHSGANVLTF	TGTGCCACCAGCAGAGAAGGGGCCCACTCTGGGGCCAACGTCCTGACTTTC
-	TRBV28	-	TRBJ1-4	CASSLGASGFGEKLLF	TGTGCCAGCAGCCTGGGGGCGAGTGGGTTCGGGGAAAAACTGCTTTTT
-	TRBV5-1	TRBD2	TRBJ2-5	CASKLAGGGGQETQYF	TGCGCCTCCAAACTAGCGGGAGGGGGGGGTCAAGAGACCCAGTACTTC
-	TRBV5-4	-	TRBJ2-3	CASSLDHRDTQYF	TGTGCCAGCAGCTTGGACCACCGGGATACGCAGTATTTT
-	TRBV27	-	TRBJ2-7	CASSSPGDAYEQYF	TGTGCCAGCAGTTCCCCGGGAGATGCTTACGAGCAGTACTTC
-	TRBV21-1	-	TRBJ2-5	CASSKSEVKTPLWAETQYF	TGTGCCAGCAGCAAAAGTGAAGTTAAGACACCGTTATGGGCAGAGACCCAGTACTTC
-	TRBV9	TRBD1	TRBJ2-3	CASSVQGVSTDTQYF	TGTGCCAGCAGCGTACAGGGGGTTAGCACAGATACGCAGTATTTT
once	TRBV27	-	TRBJ1-1	CASSYGGTEAFF	TGTGCCAGCAGTTACGGTGGCACTGAAGCTTTCTTT
-	TRBV5-1	TRBD1	TRBJ1-1	CASSSGTGDTEAFF	TGCGCCAGCAGCTCCGGGACAGGGGACACTGAAGCTTTCTTT
-	TRBV12-3/TRBV12-4	-	TRBJ2-7	CASRRDTHYEQYF	TGTGCCAGCAGACGGGACACACACTACGAGCAGTACTTC
few	TRBV27	-	TRBJ2-7	CASSFSFGGNNYEQYF	TGTGCCAGCAGTTTCTCGTTCGGGGGAAACAACTACGAGCAGTACTTC
-	TRBV5-6	-	TRBJ2-5	CASSSRGHQETQYF	TGTGCCAGCAGCTCCAGGGGCCACCAAGAGACCCAGTACTTC
-	TRBV30	-	TRBJ1-6	CAWSVSDPGHRVSPLHF	TGTGCCTGGAGTGTGAGCGATCCGGGACATAGAGTTTCACCCCTCCACTTT
-	TRBV12-3/TRBV12-4	-	TRBJ1-1	CASSTGPEAFF	TGTGCCAGCAGTACAGGTCCTGAAGCTTTCTTT
-	TRBV7-9	TRBD2	TRBJ2-3	CASSLAGGSDTQYF	TGTGCCAGCAGCTTGGCGGGAGGCTCGGACACGCAGTATTTT
-	TRBV9	TRBD2	TRBJ2-7	CASSPGTSFSAYEQYF	TGTGCCAGCAGCCCCGGGACTAGCTTCTCGGCCTACGAGCAGTACTTC
-	TRBV19	-	TRBJ2-5	CASRQAPQETQYF	TGTGCCAGTAGGCAGGCGCCCCAAGAGACCCAGTACTTC
-	TRBV9	TRBD1	TRBJ1-6	CASSEGTDLLHF	TGTGCCAGCAGCGAGGGGACAGATCTACTCCACTTT
once	TRBV12-3/TRBV12-4	TRBD1	TRBJ2-1	CASRATGGVQFF	TGTGCCAGCAGGGCAACAGGGGGCGTGCAGTTCTTC
-	TRBV6-1	TRBD1	TRBJ1-2	CASSEARGYYGYTF	TGTGCCAGCAGTGAAGCCAGGGGGTATTATGGCTACACCTTC
-	TRBV13	-	TRBJ2-7	CASSLGGYEQYF	TGTGCCAGCAGCCTCGGGGGCTACGAGCAGTACTTC
-	TRBV7-8	TRBD1	TRBJ2-7	CASSEPGQGGEQYF	TGTGCCAGCAGCGAACCGGGACAGGGCGGCGAGCAGTACTTC
-	TRBV27	TRBD2	TRBJ2-1	CASRTEGRTSGEQFF	TGTGCCAGCAGAACCGAGGGAAGGACTAGCGGAGAGCAGTTCTTC
-	TRBV30	TRBD2	TRBJ2-1	CAWSSGRLAGSNEQFF	TGTGCCTGGAGTTCCGGCAGACTAGCGGGATCCAATGAGCAGTTCTTC
-	TRBV21-1	-	TRBJ2-7	CASGRTGSSYEQYF	TGTGCCTCCGGGAGGACAGGGTCCTCCTACGAGCAGTACTTC
-	TRBV29-1	TRBD1	TRBJ2-7	CSVEDRASSYEQYF	TGCAGCGTGGAAGACAGGGCTAGCTCCTACGAGCAGTACTTC
once	TRBV9	TRBD1	TRBJ1-1	CASSPRGTLNTEAFF	TGTGCCAGCAGCCCCAGGGGGACCCTGAACACTGAAGCTTTCTTT
-	TRBV29-1	-	TRBJ1-3	CSVLPTGTNRNTIYF	TGCAGCGTACTCCCCACCGGGACAAACCGAAACACCATATATTTT
-	TRBV3-1/TRBV3-2	TRBD2	TRBJ2-7	CASSRQPRRASGRDVDEQYF	TGTGCCAGCAGCCGACAACCCCGCCGGGCTAGCGGGAGGGATGTCGACGAGCAGTACTTC
-	TRBV5-4	TRBD1	TRBJ1-2	CASSRGQENLYGYTF	TGTGCCAGCAGCAGGGGACAGGAGAACCTCTATGGCTACACCTTC
-	TRBV27	TRBD2	TRBJ2-1	CATRANPNSRLAENNEQFF	TGTGCCACCAGAGCAAACCCGAACAGTAGACTAGCGGAAAACAATGAGCAGTTCTTC
-	TRBV28	-	TRBJ1-3	CASGNTTATSGNTIYF	TGTGCCAGCGGAAACACGACAGCGACGTCTGGAAACACCATATATTTT
-	TRBV5-1	-	TRBJ2-3	CASSLVPGESTDTQYF	TGCGCCAGCAGCTTGGTGCCAGGGGAGAGCACAGATACGCAGTATTTT
-	TRBV2	TRBD1	TRBJ1-3	CARGTAIGNTIYF	TGTGCCCGCGGGACAGCCATTGGAAACACCATATATTTT
-	TRBV7-7	TRBD1	TRBJ2-5	CASSLLGTEETQYF	TGTGCTAGCAGCTTACTCGGGACAGAAGAGACCCAGTACTTC
-	TRBV29-1	-	TRBJ2-1	CSGRTSNEQFF	TGCAGCGGTAGAACTAGTAATGAGCAGTTCTTC
-	TRBV10-3	-	TRBJ2-1	CAISDGGSAYNEQFF	TGTGCCATCAGTGATGGAGGGTCGGCCTACAATGAGCAGTTCTTC
-	TRBV7-6	TRBD1	TRBJ2-2	CASSLGQVNTGELFF	TGTGCCAGCAGCCTAGGACAGGTGAACACCGGGGAGCTGTTTTTT